Listed below are T cell receptor beta chains from one sample, sequenced in a study of T cell responses to AZD1222 COVID-19 vaccine. Measured with immunoSEQ multiplex PCR; TCRdb has only the in-frame clones, and not every one. The sample contains 190,000 or so clones, more than 70% of which appear only once. Here the sequenced sample was peripheral blood, taken 28 days after the second AZD1222 dose. The receptors shown here come from an adult who received the AZD1222 COVID-19 vaccine. CDR3s include the opening cysteine and the closing phenylalanine or tryptophan. D genes are given only for firm matches. Rows give clone size only sometimes, using once, few, many, or a class for an expanded clone.

j_call	v_call	cdr3_length	d_call	clone_size	cdr3_nt	cdr3_aa
TRBJ2-3	TRBV15	17	NA	NA	TGTGCCACCAGCAGAGATGGTGGTTTTTCGATCACAGATACGCAGTATTTT	CATSRDGGFSITDTQYF
TRBJ1-1	TRBV5-6	19	TRBD1	NA	TGTGCCAGCAGCTTGGAAACCGGGACAGCGGTACGAGGGAACACTGAAGCTTTCTTT	CASSLETGTAVRGNTEAFF
TRBJ2-6	TRBV4-3	13	NA	NA	TGCGCCAGCAGGTCGTCTGGGGCCAACGTCCTGACTTTC	CASRSSGANVLTF
TRBJ2-1	TRBV21-1	16	NA	NA	TGTGCCAGCAGCAAAGTGGGACTAGCTTCCTACAATGAGCAGTTCTTC	CASSKVGLASYNEQFF
TRBJ1-6	TRBV9	13	NA	NA	TGTGCCAGCAGAAGGATGATGGATTCACCCCTCCACTTT	CASRRMMDSPLHF
TRBJ2-1	TRBV20-1	13	TRBD2	NA	TGCAGTGCTAGTCCTAGCGGGAGGGTTGAGCAGTTCTTC	CSASPSGRVEQFF
TRBJ2-1	TRBV28	14	TRBD2	once	TGTGCCAGCAGATCTTATAGCGGGTACAATGAGCAGTTCTTC	CASRSYSGYNEQFF
TRBJ2-1	TRBV7-2	12	TRBD2	NA	TGTGCCAGCAGCTCTAGCGGGTTAGTGCAGTTCTTC	CASSSSGLVQFF
TRBJ1-2	TRBV25-1	17	TRBD1	NA	TGTGCCAGCGCAGATGGACAGGGAGGAAATATACTCTATGGCTACACCTTC	CASADGQGGNILYGYTF
TRBJ1-2	TRBV19	14	NA	NA	TGTGCCAGTAGTATGAAGACAGAGAACTATGGCTACACCTTC	CASSMKTENYGYTF
TRBJ2-7	TRBV29-1	14	NA	once	TGCAGCGTTGGCCCCAGGGCTGGAGGCTACGAGCAGTACTTC	CSVGPRAGGYEQYF
TRBJ2-1	TRBV29-1	16	TRBD1	NA	TGCAGCGTCCACTTAGTGGGACAGGGATCCTACAATGAGCAGTTCTTC	CSVHLVGQGSYNEQFF